Listed here are 32 T cell receptor beta chains from one sample, sequenced in a study of blood T cell repertoires in COVID-19. The repertoire was sequenced with immunoSEQ multiplex PCR; TCRdb's copy has only in-frame clones and lacks some. The sample has some 240,000 clones; over 80% are singletons. The specimen sequenced was peripheral blood. The receptors derive from a woman in her 40s who had recovered from COVID-19.

This chain links TRBV2 with TRBJ2-2; possibly TRBD1 for D (5 bases). Germline V gene lookup returns CDR1 SNHLY and CDR2 FYNNEI. The CDR3 is 13 residues long. Trimming took 10 bases from V and 7 from J, leaving 16 bases between them. The CDR3 sequence is CATTGSVYGELFF. CDR3 in DNA: TGTGCCACCACAGGTTCGGTTTACGGGGAGCTGTTTTTT. The full variable domain, completed using reference TRBV2 and TRBJ2-2, is EPEVTQTPSHQVTQMGQEVILRCVPISNHLYFYWYRQILGQKVEFLVSFYNNEISEKSEIFDDQFSVERPDGSNFTLKIRSTKLEDSAMYFCATTGSVYGELFFGEGSRLTVL.

The CDR3 sequence: CASSLTGLAKNIQYF. CDR3 in DNA: TGCGCCAGCAGCTTAACAGGGCTAGCCAAAAACATTCAGTACTTC. The chain combines TRBV5-1 with TRBJ2-4; tentative D call: TRBD1 (6 bases). The CDR3 spans 15 residues. Germline lookup yields CDR1 SGHRS and CDR2 YFSETQ. V was trimmed by 2 bases and J by 0 bases, leaving 9 bases between them.

V gene TRBV5-1 combines with J gene TRBJ1-2; 9 bases match TRBD1. V trimming: 4 bases; J trimming: 2 bases; junction bases outside the gene matches: 3. Germline CDR1 SGHRS, CDR2 YFSETQ. This CDR3 region has 14 residues. CDR3 residues: CASSAGTGNYGYTF. CDR3 DNA sequence: TGCGCCAGCAGCGCCGGGACAGGGAACTATGGCTACACCTTC.

The CDR3 DNA reads as TGCGCCAGCAGCCGCCTTCAGGGGGCGGGTCAGCCCCAGCATTTT. Translation: CASSRLQGAGQPQHF. V usage is TRBV4-1 and J usage is TRBJ1-5, with 8 positions matching TRBD1. Germline CDR1 MGHRA, CDR2 YSYEKL. This CDR3 has 15 residues. The junction had 8 bases not matched to a gene; V was cut back by 4 bases and J by 6 bases.

The gene calls are TRBV3-1 (or the pseudogene TRBV3-2) and TRBJ2-2; possible D gene TRBD1, 8 bases. CDR1 LGHDT and CDR2 YNNKEL come from the germline V gene (reference sequence). Trimming took off 4 bases at V and 10 bases at J, with 19 bases between the two ends. CDR3 length equals 15 residues. The CDR3 protein is CASSPWTGREAELFF. The CDR3 nucleotides read TGTGCCAGCAGCCCCTGGACAGGGAGGGAGGCGGAGCTGTTTTTT.

The chain joins TRBV3-1 (or the pseudogene TRBV3-2) to TRBJ1-1, with TRBD1 as a possible D gene (6 bases). The V gene's germline CDR1 is LGHDT and CDR2 YNNKEL (reference sequence). V shed 2 bases and J shed 5 bases, with 21 bases lying between them. The CDR3 sequence is 17 residues long. The CDR3 sequence is CASSQLGMAGERTEAFF. Here the CDR3 DNA reads TGTGCCAGCAGCCAATTGGGTATGGCAGGGGAAAGGACTGAAGCTTTCTTT.

The chain employs TRBV20-1 and TRBJ2-1; 8 bases map to TRBD2. Germline V gene data show CDR1 as DFQATT and CDR2 as SNEGSKA (reference sequence). With V trimmed by 3 bases and J by 3 bases, 7 bases remained unmatched. The CDR3 runs to 15 residues. In DNA, the CDR3 is TGCAGTGCTAGTAGGCTAGCGGGCCTCTACAATGAGCAGTTCTTC. Its protein is CSASRLAGLYNEQFF.

For the CDR3, the DNA is TGTGCCACCAGCCGCGCGGGATCGGAGACCCAGTACTTC. It yields the protein CATSRAGSETQYF. The chain uses TRBV24-1 and TRBJ2-5, with D perhaps matching TRBD2 (6 bases). The CDR3 runs 13 residues. In germline, CDR1 is KGHDR, CDR2 SFDVKD. The ends were cut back, 7 bases at V and 5 bases at J, with 13 bases in the middle.

The rearrangement joins TRBV7-9 to TRBJ1-6; TRBD1 might be the D (5 bases). The V gene's germline CDR1 is SEHNR and CDR2 FQNEAQ (reference sequence). This CDR3 comprises 15 residues. V was clipped by 1 base and J by 10 bases, with 14 bases between them. Written as DNA, the CDR3 is TGTGCCAGCAGCTTAGAGTCAGGGAGGGACTCACCCCTCCACTTT. This sequence encodes CASSLESGRDSPLHF.

The chain has TRBV20-1 and TRBJ2-1; no reliable D call. Germline CDR1 DFQATT, CDR2 SNEGSKA (reference sequence). The V end was cut by 7 bases, the J end by 5 bases, with 9 bases between. The CDR3 extends over 11 amino acids. The CDR3 coding sequence is TGCAGTGGGTTATCTAACAATGAGCAGTTCTTC. It encodes CSGLSNNEQFF.

The J gene is TRBJ2-4, the V gene TRBV19; 9 bases map to TRBD2. Germline V gene lookup returns CDR1 LNHDA and CDR2 SQIVND (reference sequence). CDR3 size: 15 residues. V shed 5 bases, J shed 8 bases, and the junction held 10 bases outside the gene matches. CDR3 protein: CASSRPQIAGDIQYF. Written as DNA, the CDR3 is TGTGCCAGTAGTCGTCCCCAGATAGCGGGGGACATTCAGTACTTC.

V is TRBV5-1 and J is TRBJ1-1; unclear D gene. V was trimmed by 0 bases and J by 1 base, leaving 10 bases between them. The CDR3 has 15 residues. CDR1 and CDR2 from the germline V gene are SGHRS and YFSETQ. The CDR3 loop reads CASSLGSIQNTEAFF. CDR3 DNA sequence: TGCGCCAGCAGCTTGGGTAGCATCCAGAACACTGAAGCTTTCTTT.

The chain is built from TRBV24-1 and TRBJ2-2, with TRBD2 identical over 8 bases. The CDR3 loop spans 16 amino acids. Per the germline V gene, CDR1 is KGHDR and CDR2 is SFDVKD. The ends lost 2 bases at V and 4 bases at J; junction bases unmatched: 5. CDR3 in amino acids: CATSDSRSGSTGELFF. Here the CDR3 DNA reads TGTGCCACCAGTGATTCCAGAAGCGGGAGCACCGGGGAGCTGTTTTTT.

In its sample, this clone was seen a few times. The chain employs TRBV5-4 and TRBJ1-3, with D perhaps TRBD1 (5 bases). This CDR3 has 15 residues. Trimming took 2 bases from V and 4 from J, leaving 13 bases between them. Germline V CDR1 and CDR2: SGHNT, YYREEE (reference sequence). CDR3 DNA: TGTGCCAGCAGCTTTGGCGGGGCATCCGGAAACACCATATATTTT. Protein product: CASSFGGASGNTIYF.

The rearrangement joins TRBV6-5 to TRBJ2-2, with 7 positions matching TRBD2. Germline V gene data show CDR1 as MNHEY and CDR2 as SVGAGI. The junction had 3 bases not matched to a gene; V was cut back by 2 bases and J by 6 bases. CDR3 length: 14 residues. The CDR3 region is CASSYLGGAGELFF. The DNA for the CDR3 is TGTGCCAGCAGTTACCTGGGGGGGGCCGGGGAGCTGTTTTTT.

V usage is TRBV3-1 (or the pseudogene TRBV3-2) and J usage is TRBJ1-5, with 8 bases identical to TRBD1. The CDR3 is 15 amino acids. The trim removed 3 bases at V and 7 bases at J, leaving 8 bases unmatched. Germline-derived CDR1 and CDR2 are LGHDT and YNNKEL (reference sequence). DNA of the CDR3: TGTGCCAGCAGCCACCCTCAGGGGGCCAAGCAGCCCCAGCATTTT. This gives the protein CASSHPQGAKQPQHF.

The chain uses TRBV5-1 and TRBJ1-1, with 9 bases that match TRBD1. V shed 4 bases and J 11 bases; nucleotides not matched to a gene: 6. From germline, CDR1 is SGHRS and CDR2 YFSETQ. The CDR3 consists of 12 residues. In DNA, the CDR3 is TGCGCCAGCAGCGGCACAGGGGGCACGGCTTTCTTT. It specifies CASSGTGGTAFF.

J is TRBJ2-4 and V is TRBV28, with D perhaps TRBD1 (8 bases). The CDR3 is 17 amino acids. V was clipped by 6 bases and J by 8 bases, with 26 bases between them. Germline loops: CDR1 MDHEN, CDR2 SYDVKM. As DNA, the CDR3 is TGTGCCAGCAGATCGACAGGGGCGTTTCCCCGGGGGGACATTCAGTACTTC. Translating gives CASRSTGAFPRGDIQYF. The whole variable domain, filled in from reference TRBV28 and TRBJ2-4, reads DVKVTQSSRYLVKRTGEKVFLECVQDMDHENMFWYRQDPGLGLRLIYFSYDVKMKEKGDIPEGYSVSREKKERFSLILESASTNQTSMYLCASRSTGAFPRGDIQYFGAGTRLSVL.

V and J are TRBV28 and TRBJ2-7; TRBD1 matches 9 bases. The length of the CDR3 is 15 residues. Trimming took 6 bases from V and 2 from J; bases not matched to a gene: 8. Germline CDR1 is MDHEN and CDR2 is SYDVKM. The CDR3 nucleotides read TGTGCCAGCAGGGATACTGACAGGGGGGCCTACGAGCAGTACTTC. Its protein product is CASRDTDRGAYEQYF.

V and J are TRBV2 and TRBJ1-3; D remains unclear. The CDR3 totals 15 residues. Trimming stripped 7 bases from V and 0 bases from J, with 13 bases between. Germline lookup yields CDR1 SNHLY and CDR2 FYNNEI. The CDR3 bases are TGTGCCAGCAAAAGGGAGCGGAGCTCTGGAAACACCATATATTTT. Protein product: CASKRERSSGNTIYF.

This clone was counted a single time. DNA of the CDR3: TGTGCCATCGGCCGGGGGGATAATGAAAAACTGTTTTTT. Its protein product is CAIGRGDNEKLFF. The chain employs TRBV3-1 (or the pseudogene TRBV3-2) and TRBJ1-4; perhaps TRBD1 as D (5 bases). V was clipped by 10 bases and J by 4 bases, with 13 bases between them. The length of the CDR3 is 13 residues. Germline CDR1 reads LGHDT; CDR2 reads YNNKEL (reference sequence).

The V call is TRBV3-1 (or the pseudogene TRBV3-2), the J call TRBJ2-3; the D is unclear. In germline, CDR1 is LGHDT, CDR2 YNNKEL (reference sequence). CDR3 length equals 13 residues. V shed 3 bases and J shed 5 bases, with 9 bases lying between them. CDR3 DNA sequence: TGTGCCAGCAGCCACGGATCGGGAGATACGCAGTATTTT. Protein sequence: CASSHGSGDTQYF.

This clone showed up just a few times. V usage is TRBV14 and J usage is TRBJ1-6, with a possible D match to TRBD1 (5 bases). Trimming shortened V by 4 bases and J by 6 bases, and 10 bases separated the two germline ends. The germline CDR1 and CDR2 sequences are SGHDN and FVKESK. CDR3 length: 14 residues. CDR3 in DNA: TGTGCCAGCAGCCGTCGGGGGGGTAATTCACCCCTCCACTTT. Protein product: CASSRRGGNSPLHF.

This sequence joins TRBV7-9 and TRBJ2-3, with 10 bases fitting TRBD1. V lost 5 bases to trimming and J lost 5 bases; unmatched junction nucleotides: 7. This CDR3 is built from 15 residues. Germline V gives CDR1 SEHNR, CDR2 FQNEAQ (reference sequence). The CDR3 reads CASSPGTGEGDTQYF. CDR3 sequence (DNA): TGTGCCAGCAGCCCCGGGACAGGGGAAGGAGATACGCAGTATTTT.

The chain joins TRBV29-1 to TRBJ1-2, with D unclear. Germline V gives CDR1 SQVTM, CDR2 ANQGSEA. V was trimmed by 4 bases and J by 4 bases, leaving 10 bases between them. CDR3 size: 12 residues. The CDR3 here is CSVAEDLYGYTF. The CDR3 nucleotides are TGCAGCGTTGCGGAGGATCTCTATGGCTACACCTTC. Complete variable domain (other parts from reference TRBV29-1 and TRBJ1-2): SAVISQKPSRDICQRGTSLTIQCQVDSQVTMMFWYRQQPGQSLTLIATANQGSEATYESGFVIDKFPISRPNLTFSTLTVSNMSPEDSSIYLCSVAEDLYGYTFGSGTRLTVV.

V and J are TRBV5-1 and TRBJ2-1, with D possibly being TRBD1 (6 bases). Germline loops: CDR1 SGHRS, CDR2 YFSETQ. The CDR3 totals 13 residues. Trimming removed 4 bases at V and 9 bases at J, with 14 bases between. This CDR3 is CASSPGVTGEQFF. DNA of the CDR3: TGCGCCAGCAGCCCAGGGGTGACGGGTGAGCAGTTCTTC.

The J gene is TRBJ1-4, the V gene TRBV6-5, with D perhaps TRBD1 (5 bases). This CDR3 region has 13 residues. The germline V and J ends were trimmed by 10 bases and 6 bases, with 15 bases remaining between them. CDR1 is MNHEY and CDR2 is SVGAGI in the germline V gene. CDR3 DNA: TGTGCCACAGATGGGGGGGAGCATGAAAAACTGTTTTTT. This sequence encodes CATDGGEHEKLFF.

V is TRBV3-1 (or the pseudogene TRBV3-2) and J is TRBJ1-5; D unclear. Germline-derived CDR1 and CDR2 are LGHDT and YNNKEL (reference sequence). V was cut by 5 bases and J by 4 bases, with 15 bases left in between. This CDR3 is built from 15 residues. CDR3 amino acids: CASSNYGERNQPQHF. The CDR3 DNA reads TGTGCCAGCAGCAATTACGGGGAGAGGAATCAGCCCCAGCATTTT.

This chain links TRBV28 with TRBJ2-6; tentatively, D is TRBD2 (5 bases). V was pared by 7 bases and J by 4 bases, with 14 bases between. CDR3 length: 15 residues. Germline V gene sequence: CDR1 MDHEN, CDR2 SYDVKM. CDR3 protein: CASTPRGAGANVLTF. CDR3 DNA sequence: TGTGCCAGCACCCCTCGGGGTGCCGGGGCCAACGTCCTGACTTTC.

The gene calls are TRBV5-1 and TRBJ2-3; 11 nucleotides match TRBD2. V was pared by 4 bases and J by 5 bases, with 6 bases of the junction left unmatched. The CDR3 covers 15 residues. CDR1 is SGHRS and CDR2 is YFSETQ in the germline V gene. The CDR3 DNA is TGCGCCAGCAGCGTTAGCGGGGGGGAGGAAGATACGCAGTATTTT. Its translation: CASSVSGGEEDTQYF.

The rearrangement links TRBV28 to TRBJ1-3, with D possibly being TRBD1 (5 bases). Trimming pared 2 bases from V and 0 bases from J, leaving 17 bases between. The germline gives CDR1 MDHEN, CDR2 SYDVKM. The CDR3 extends over 18 amino acids. The CDR3 nucleotides are TGTGCCAGCAGTTTAGGTTGGGGGTACGGGAGCTCTGGAAACACCATATATTTT. Its translation: CASSLGWGYGSSGNTIYF.

The rearrangement uses TRBV30 and TRBJ1-5, with unresolved D. Germline V gene data show CDR1 as GTSNPN and CDR2 as SVGIG (reference sequence). V was trimmed by 7 bases and J by 4 bases, leaving 17 bases between them. The CDR3 runs 14 residues. Here the CDR3 DNA reads TGTGCCTTACCAGACACGAAGAAAAATCAGCCCCAGCATTTT. Protein: CALPDTKKNQPQHF.